Listed below are T cell receptor beta chains from one sample, sequenced in a study of glioma-infiltrating T cells after dendritic cell vaccination. Clones were read by immunoSEQ multiplex PCR, and TCRdb kept only the in-frame ones, dropping some. The sample has about 92,000 clones; about nine tenths are singletons. The source material was blood, sampled before dendritic cell vaccination. Receptor source: a human donor with glioblastoma. The CDR3 runs from the conserved cysteine through the conserved F or W. A D gene is named only where the DNA matches it firmly. Clone size is given for some rows only: seen once, a few or many times, or a class if the clone is expanded.

cdr3_aa: CASSLAGGGSTEAFF
cdr3_nt: TGTGCCAGCAGCTTGGCCGGGGGTGGATCCACTGAAGCTTTCTTT
cdr3_length: 15
d_call: -
j_call: TRBJ1-1
v_call: TRBV5-6
clone_size: -

cdr3_aa: CASSLAVNTEAFF
cdr3_nt: TGTGCCAGCAGTTTGGCCGTAAACACTGAAGCTTTCTTT
cdr3_length: 13
d_call: -
j_call: TRBJ1-1
v_call: TRBV28
clone_size: once

cdr3_aa: CASSLGGLAGGHGSHEQFF
cdr3_nt: TGTGCCAGCAGCTTAGGAGGACTAGCGGGGGGGCACGGTTCACATGAGCAGTTCTTC
cdr3_length: 19
d_call: TRBD2
j_call: TRBJ2-1
v_call: TRBV13
clone_size: -

cdr3_aa: CASSRGLAGVIGETQYF
cdr3_nt: TGTGCCAGCAGCAGAGGACTAGCGGGAGTTATAGGAGAGACCCAGTACTTC
cdr3_length: 17
d_call: TRBD2
j_call: TRBJ2-5
v_call: TRBV7-2
clone_size: -

cdr3_aa: CSVETGGRGYTF
cdr3_nt: TGCAGCGTTGAAACAGGGGGCCGTGGCTACACCTTC
cdr3_length: 12
d_call: TRBD1
j_call: TRBJ1-2
v_call: TRBV29-1
clone_size: -

cdr3_aa: CATSRGRGEVTEAFF
cdr3_nt: TGTGCCACCAGCAGGGGCAGGGGAGAGGTCACTGAAGCTTTCTTT
cdr3_length: 15
d_call: -
j_call: TRBJ1-1
v_call: TRBV15
clone_size: -

cdr3_aa: CASMTSSYEQYF
cdr3_nt: TGTGCCAGCATGACTAGCTCCTACGAGCAGTACTTC
cdr3_length: 12
d_call: -
j_call: TRBJ2-7
v_call: TRBV28
clone_size: -

cdr3_aa: CASSVALAIIVF
cdr3_nt: TGTGCCAGCAGCGTAGCCCTGGCCATCATCGTTTTT
cdr3_length: 12
d_call: -
j_call: TRBJ2-3
v_call: TRBV9
clone_size: -

cdr3_aa: CASSLIAGVNYNEQFF
cdr3_nt: TGCGCCAGCAGCCTAATAGCGGGAGTTAACTACAATGAGCAGTTCTTC
cdr3_length: 16
d_call: TRBD2
j_call: TRBJ2-1
v_call: TRBV4-1
clone_size: few

cdr3_aa: CASSVATVRGGPTGELFF
cdr3_nt: TGTGCCAGCAGCGTAGCTACTGTGAGGGGGGGCCCCACCGGGGAGCTGTTTTTT
cdr3_length: 18
d_call: -
j_call: TRBJ2-2
v_call: TRBV9
clone_size: -

cdr3_aa: CASSLTIQGTEAFF
cdr3_nt: TGTGCCAGCAGTTTAACCATACAGGGGACTGAAGCTTTCTTT
cdr3_length: 14
d_call: TRBD1
j_call: TRBJ1-1
v_call: TRBV27
clone_size: -

cdr3_aa: CASRLKTSQETQYF
cdr3_nt: TGTGCCAGCAGATTAAAGACTAGCCAAGAGACCCAGTACTTC
cdr3_length: 14
d_call: -
j_call: TRBJ2-5
v_call: TRBV6-5
clone_size: -

cdr3_aa: CASSYSKNQPQHF
cdr3_nt: TGTGCCAGCAGTTACTCCAAGAATCAGCCCCAGCATTTT
cdr3_length: 13
d_call: -
j_call: TRBJ1-5
v_call: TRBV27
clone_size: -

cdr3_aa: CASSEDPDRVYEKLFF
cdr3_nt: TGTGCCAGCAGTGAAGACCCGGACAGGGTGTATGAAAAACTGTTTTTT
cdr3_length: 16
d_call: TRBD1
j_call: TRBJ1-4
v_call: TRBV2
clone_size: -

cdr3_aa: CASSYLAGADYEQYF
cdr3_nt: TGTGCCAGCAGTTACCTAGCGGGGGCAGACTACGAGCAGTACTTC
cdr3_length: 15
d_call: TRBD2
j_call: TRBJ2-7
v_call: TRBV6-6
clone_size: once

cdr3_aa: CATSGGSGLAIDEQYF
cdr3_nt: TGTGCCACCAGCGGAGGATCCGGACTAGCGATCGACGAGCAGTACTTC
cdr3_length: 16
d_call: TRBD2
j_call: TRBJ2-7
v_call: TRBV15
clone_size: -

cdr3_aa: CASSTDRGNEQFF
cdr3_nt: TGTGCCAGCAGTACAGACAGGGGCAATGAGCAGTTCTTC
cdr3_length: 13
d_call: TRBD1
j_call: TRBJ2-1
v_call: TRBV7-7
clone_size: -

cdr3_aa: CSVGGQYSGNTIYF
cdr3_nt: TGCAGCGTCGGGGGACAGTACTCTGGAAACACCATATATTTT
cdr3_length: 14
d_call: TRBD1
j_call: TRBJ1-3
v_call: TRBV29-1
clone_size: -

cdr3_aa: CASSQDNGGANEQYF
cdr3_nt: TGCGCCAGCAGCCAAGATAACGGGGGGGCCAACGAGCAGTACTTC
cdr3_length: 15
d_call: TRBD2
j_call: TRBJ2-7
v_call: TRBV4-3
clone_size: -

cdr3_aa: CASSFARGGPGELFF
cdr3_nt: TGTGCCAGCAGCTTCGCGCGGGGGGGCCCCGGGGAGCTGTTTTTT
cdr3_length: 15
d_call: TRBD2
j_call: TRBJ2-2
v_call: TRBV5-4
clone_size: -

cdr3_aa: CASSSGTGGFTAYYEQYF
cdr3_nt: TGCGCCAGCAGCTCCGGGACAGGGGGCTTTACTGCCTACTACGAGCAGTACTTC
cdr3_length: 18
d_call: TRBD1
j_call: TRBJ2-7
v_call: TRBV5-1
clone_size: -

cdr3_aa: CASRTGGTYGYTF
cdr3_nt: TGTGCCAGCAGAACAGGGGGCACCTATGGCTACACCTTC
cdr3_length: 13
d_call: TRBD1
j_call: TRBJ1-2
v_call: TRBV5-4
clone_size: few

cdr3_aa: CASSITPVSPYEQYF
cdr3_nt: TGTGCCAGTAGTATAACCCCCGTAAGCCCCTACGAGCAGTACTTC
cdr3_length: 15
d_call: -
j_call: TRBJ2-7
v_call: TRBV19
clone_size: few

cdr3_aa: CASSSKLAGGNLYEQYF
cdr3_nt: TGTGCCAGCAGTTCCAAACTAGCGGGAGGGAATTTATACGAGCAGTACTTC
cdr3_length: 17
d_call: TRBD2
j_call: TRBJ2-7
v_call: TRBV27
clone_size: -

cdr3_aa: CASSPRLVRQRRTEAFF
cdr3_nt: TGTGCCAGCTCACCAAGGCTGGTTCGGCAACGGAGGACTGAAGCTTTCTTT
cdr3_length: 17
d_call: -
j_call: TRBJ1-1
v_call: TRBV18
clone_size: -

cdr3_aa: CSVNRQGLGGQYF
cdr3_nt: TGCAGCGTGAATCGACAGGGACTCGGCGGGCAGTACTTC
cdr3_length: 13
d_call: -
j_call: TRBJ2-7
v_call: TRBV29-1
clone_size: -

cdr3_aa: CASCRESGNTIYF
cdr3_nt: TGTGCCAGCTGCCGAGAATCTGGAAACACCATATATTTT
cdr3_length: 13
d_call: -
j_call: TRBJ1-3
v_call: TRBV2
clone_size: -

cdr3_aa: CSVEGTSGVLAKNIQYF
cdr3_nt: TGCAGCGTTGAGGGGACTAGCGGAGTACTAGCCAAAAACATTCAGTACTTC
cdr3_length: 17
d_call: TRBD2
j_call: TRBJ2-4
v_call: TRBV29-1
clone_size: -

cdr3_aa: CASSLDAGGRADTQYF
cdr3_nt: TGCGCCAGCAGCTTGGACGCAGGGGGCCGAGCAGATACGCAGTATTTT
cdr3_length: 16
d_call: TRBD1
j_call: TRBJ2-3
v_call: TRBV5-1
clone_size: once

cdr3_aa: CASSQGTGFAGNTIYF
cdr3_nt: TGTGCCAGCAGCCAAGGGACAGGGTTTGCTGGAAACACCATATATTTT
cdr3_length: 16
d_call: TRBD1
j_call: TRBJ1-3
v_call: TRBV4-2
clone_size: -

cdr3_aa: CASSLSTGSYEQYF
cdr3_nt: TGTGCCAGCAGCCTCTCGACAGGGTCCTACGAGCAGTACTTC
cdr3_length: 14
d_call: TRBD1
j_call: TRBJ2-7
v_call: TRBV6-5
clone_size: -

cdr3_aa: CASSLAAGPNTEAFF
cdr3_nt: TGTGCCAGCAGCTTAGCGGCGGGGCCGAACACTGAAGCTTTCTTT
cdr3_length: 15
d_call: -
j_call: TRBJ1-1
v_call: TRBV7-2
clone_size: -

cdr3_aa: CASSPGGAFGSGETQYF
cdr3_nt: TGCGCCAGCAGCCCTGGGGGGGCGTTTGGTTCTGGGGAGACCCAGTACTTC
cdr3_length: 17
d_call: -
j_call: TRBJ2-5
v_call: TRBV5-1
clone_size: -

cdr3_aa: CASSRTSGSYEQYF
cdr3_nt: TGTGCCAGTAGTCGGACTAGCGGGTCCTACGAGCAGTACTTC
cdr3_length: 14
d_call: TRBD2
j_call: TRBJ2-7
v_call: TRBV19
clone_size: -

cdr3_aa: CASSLSPTGDQPQHF
cdr3_nt: TGTGCCAGCAGTTTATCCCCCACAGGAGATCAGCCCCAGCATTTT
cdr3_length: 15
d_call: -
j_call: TRBJ1-5
v_call: TRBV27
clone_size: -

cdr3_aa: CASSRRGGLTDTQYF
cdr3_nt: TGTGCCAGCAGCCGCCGGGGGGGCCTCACAGATACGCAGTATTTT
cdr3_length: 15
d_call: TRBD2
j_call: TRBJ2-3
v_call: TRBV13
clone_size: -

cdr3_aa: CASSGAGGGPYNEQFF
cdr3_nt: TGCGCCAGCAGCGGCGCGGGAGGGGGACCCTACAATGAGCAGTTCTTC
cdr3_length: 16
d_call: TRBD2
j_call: TRBJ2-1
v_call: TRBV5-1
clone_size: -

cdr3_aa: CASRPSPGTSGYEQYF
cdr3_nt: TGTGCCAGCAGACCCTCTCCCGGGACTAGCGGCTACGAGCAGTACTTC
cdr3_length: 16
d_call: TRBD2
j_call: TRBJ2-7
v_call: TRBV27
clone_size: -

cdr3_aa: CASSLADRGYLSEKLFF
cdr3_nt: TGTGCCAGCAGCTTAGCGGACAGGGGATATCTTAGTGAAAAACTGTTTTTT
cdr3_length: 17
d_call: TRBD1
j_call: TRBJ1-4
v_call: TRBV7-2
clone_size: once

cdr3_aa: CASSMTAGGNQPQHF
cdr3_nt: TGTGCCAGTAGTATGACCGCGGGCGGCAATCAGCCCCAGCATTTT
cdr3_length: 15
d_call: -
j_call: TRBJ1-5
v_call: TRBV19
clone_size: -

cdr3_aa: CASTGTQNQPQHF
cdr3_nt: TGTGCCAGCACGGGGACACAAAATCAGCCCCAGCATTTT
cdr3_length: 13
d_call: -
j_call: TRBJ1-5
v_call: TRBV6-6
clone_size: -

cdr3_aa: CASSLTSGGLFYEQYF
cdr3_nt: TGTGCCAGCAGTTTGACTAGCGGGGGGCTCTTCTACGAGCAGTACTTC
cdr3_length: 16
d_call: TRBD2
j_call: TRBJ2-7
v_call: TRBV27
clone_size: -